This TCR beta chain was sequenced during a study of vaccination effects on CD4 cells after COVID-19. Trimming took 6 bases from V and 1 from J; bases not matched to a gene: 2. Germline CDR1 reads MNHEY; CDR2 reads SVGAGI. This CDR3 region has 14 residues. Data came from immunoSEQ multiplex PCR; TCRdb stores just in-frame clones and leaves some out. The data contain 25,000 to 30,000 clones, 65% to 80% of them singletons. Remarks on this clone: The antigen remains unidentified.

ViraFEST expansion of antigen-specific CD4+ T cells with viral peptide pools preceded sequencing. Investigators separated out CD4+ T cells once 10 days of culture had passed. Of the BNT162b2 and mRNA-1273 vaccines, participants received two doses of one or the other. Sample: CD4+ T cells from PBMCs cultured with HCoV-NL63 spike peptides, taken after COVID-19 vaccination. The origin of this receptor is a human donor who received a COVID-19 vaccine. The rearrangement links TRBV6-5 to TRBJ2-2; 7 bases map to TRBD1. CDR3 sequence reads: CASSRTGNTGELFF. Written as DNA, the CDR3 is TGTGCCAGCAGCCGGACAGGGAACACCGGGGAGCTGTTTTTT.